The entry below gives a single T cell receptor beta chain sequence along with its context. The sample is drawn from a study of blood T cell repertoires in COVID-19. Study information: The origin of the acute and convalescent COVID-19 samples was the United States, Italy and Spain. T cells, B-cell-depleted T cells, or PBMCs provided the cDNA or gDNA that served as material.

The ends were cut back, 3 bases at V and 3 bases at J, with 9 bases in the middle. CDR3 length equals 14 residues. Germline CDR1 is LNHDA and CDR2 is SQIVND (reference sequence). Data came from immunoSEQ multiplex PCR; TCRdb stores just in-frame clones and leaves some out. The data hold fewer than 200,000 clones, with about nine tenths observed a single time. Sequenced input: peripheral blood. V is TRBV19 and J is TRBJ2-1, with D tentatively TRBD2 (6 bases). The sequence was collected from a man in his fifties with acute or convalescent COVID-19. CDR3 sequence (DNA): TGTGCCAGTAGTATTGGCGGGAACTACAATGAGCAGTTCTTC. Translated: CASSIGGNYNEQFF.